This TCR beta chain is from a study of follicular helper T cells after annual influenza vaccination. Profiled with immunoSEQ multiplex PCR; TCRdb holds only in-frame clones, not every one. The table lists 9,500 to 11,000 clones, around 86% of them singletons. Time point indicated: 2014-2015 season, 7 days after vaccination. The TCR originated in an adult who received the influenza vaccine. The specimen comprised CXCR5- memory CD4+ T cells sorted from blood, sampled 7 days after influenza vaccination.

In DNA, the CDR3 is TGCGCCAGCAGCCCCCCTCTAGGCTCAGATACGCAGTATTTT. Its translation is CASSPPLGSDTQYF. The chain couples TRBV5-1 to TRBJ2-3, with unresolved D. CDR3 size: 14 residues. V shed 4 bases and J shed 4 bases, with 13 bases lying between them. Germline CDR1 reads SGHRS; CDR2 reads YFSETQ.